This TCR beta chain was sequenced in a study of beta chain features in type 1 diabetes (dated by TCRdb to 2016 to 2018). Study-level background: Mean age, gender distribution, total cell number and subset yield did not differ between patients and healthy donors. Regulatory and stem cell-like memory subsets were obtained from only 8 patients and roughly 8 healthy donors, while naive and central memory subsets were obtained from all 30 or so donors. In the study, TCRB repertoires of sorted circulating CD4+ T cell subsets from recently diagnosed type 1 diabetes patients were compared with those of matched healthy donors. A total of some 100,000,000 sorted cells were examined across all samples, and a strong correlation was observed between cell number per subset and RNA yield. Here is what the overall study found, with its caveats: Only small numbers of individuals were included in the HLA sub-analyses, which left unresolved whether HLA type had any influence on TCRB rearrangement. Sequencing cDNA rather than genomic DNA could over-represent highly expressing activated cells, although activation and CD3 levels did not differ between groups. In all four CD4+ subsets, TCRB CDR3 length was moderately but significantly shorter in type 1 diabetes patients. PCR may preferentially amplify shorter templates, but because patient and control samples were amplified and corrected together, any resulting skew would affect both groups equally. Naive, central memory and regulatory TCRB repertoires appeared to be more similar among patients than among healthy donors. Fewer insertions and more nucleotide deletions at VDJ recombination sites were observed in patients with type 1 diabetes, implying thymic rearrangement abnormalities.

A single peripheral blood draw of around 120 mL on average was collected from each donor into heparinised tubes. Naive, central memory, regulatory and stem cell-like memory CD4+ T cells were sorted on a BD FACSAria II using a panel including CD45RO, CCR7, CD25, CD127, CD95 and CD27. All sorted populations exceeded 95% purity. PBMCs were isolated right away by Lymphoprep density gradient centrifugation and were stained directly, without culture. So that batch effects would be minimized, each experiment stained and sorted samples in pairs, pairing one healthy donor with one patient. The germline V gene sets CDR1 to SGHTA and CDR2 to FQGNSA. The CDR3 starts with the cysteine, ends with the phenylalanine, and has 14 residues. Just CDR3 DNA is preserved here, 42 bases in frame from base 1. Between the V and J ends, shortened by 4 bases and 5 bases respectively, the junction contains 13 bases. The entire isolated RNA was reverse transcribed using the High Capacity cDNA Reverse Transcription Kit, and thus expressed TCRB transcripts were sequenced. Deep immunoSEQ sequencing was performed on naive, central memory and regulatory T cell samples, with an average of about 3.6 million total reads per sample. Sorted cells were lysed in RLT buffer, and RNA was extracted using DNase-treated RNeasy Micro or Mini kits according to cell number. To prevent cross-contamination, every cell subset was processed on its own, while patient and healthy donor samples were processed together. The immunoSEQ multiplex PCR was used to amplify TCRB sequences from cDNA, yielding 87-bp fragments that span the CDR3 region. Sequencing of the amplicons was performed on the Illumina HiSeq platform. In the original analysis: PCR bias was computationally corrected using synthetic template baselines, reads within Hamming distance 2 were collapsed, and singletons that could not be merged were discarded. Reads were aligned to IMGT to assign V, D and J genes, CDR3 length, and insertions or deletions at six rearrangement sites. Clonotype counts were normalized to sorted cell number within each subset before computing true diversity and Gini coefficients with the tcR R package. Repertoire sharing was quantified using the overlap coefficient calculated on TCRB nucleotide sequences. Out-of-frame TCRB sequences from naive cells were analyzed as a proxy for the pre-selection repertoire. The clones in this table, taken by TCRdb from immuneACCESS, are in-frame only. Not every clone is retained; where verified, under half of the shortfall comes from an unresolved V gene, and the cause of the rest is unknown. V, J and clone size are taken as reported in that table, and D and trimming were inferred from the DNA itself. The sample table records about 410,000 clones; approximately 15% of these occur just once. About 0.04% of the sample lies in the top ten.

A word on this clone: Its antigen has not been determined. No clone much larger than this one lies a single base away; base qualities are absent.

This TCR was sampled from a man younger than 45 in good health. The source material was naive CD4+ T cells from blood. The sample's cell subset or site label, in plain terms: true naive CD4+ T cells. The chain links TRBV7-2 with TRBJ2-3; TRBD2 is a possible D gene, resting on 6 matching bases. CDR3 sequence: CASSSVAAGDTQYF. The nucleotide sequence reads TGTGCCAGCAGCTCGGTAGCGGCCGGAGATACGCAGTATTTT.